A single sample gave rise to the 18 T cell receptor beta chains below, sequenced in a study of cytomegalovirus exposure and HLA in healthy donors. Libraries were prepared by immunoSEQ multiplex PCR; TCRdb keeps only in-frame clonotypes and omits some of them. This sample has some 120,000 clones, with around 92% found just once. Material for sequencing was PBMCs. The source is a man aged 30 to 45 in good health and CMV-seronegative.

This clone was detected a few times. The chain combines TRBV10-3 with TRBJ1-5, with TRBD1 matching over 10 bases. The CDR3 spans 15 residues. Per germline, CDR1 ENHRY and CDR2 SYGVKD. V trimming: 4 bases; J trimming: 3 bases; junction bases outside the gene matches: 3. The CDR3, as DNA: TGTGCCATCAGTGCGGACAGGGGGGCCAATCAGCCCCAGCATTTT. Its protein product is CAISADRGANQPQHF.

J is TRBJ2-5 and V is TRBV7-9; D uncertain. The CDR3 is 14 amino acids. The V and J ends lost 2 bases and 5 bases respectively, with 12 bases between them. Germline V lookup: CDR1 SEHNR, CDR2 FQNEAQ (reference sequence). CDR3: CASSLPVGWETQYF. The CDR3, as DNA: TGTGCCAGCAGCTTACCGGTCGGTTGGGAGACCCAGTACTTC. Filled out from reference TRBV7-9 and TRBJ2-5, the complete variable domain reads DTGVSQNPRHKITKRGQNVTFRCDPISEHNRLYWYRQTLGQGPEFLTYFQNEAQLEKSRLLSDRFSAERPKGSFSTLEIQRTEQGDSAMYLCASSLPVGWETQYFGPGTRLLVL.

This rearrangement joins TRBV5-1 to TRBJ1-3; unclear D gene. V was pared by 2 bases and J by 0 bases, with 12 bases between. CDR1 SGHRS and CDR2 YFSETQ come from the germline V gene. This CDR3 is 16 amino acids long. The CDR3 loop is CASSFTTGNSGNTIYF. The CDR3 DNA sequence: TGCGCCAGCAGCTTTACGACGGGGAACTCTGGAAACACCATATATTTT. The whole variable domain, remainder taken from reference TRBV5-1 and TRBJ1-3, is KAGVTQTPRYLIKTRGQQVTLSCSPISGHRSVSWYQQTPGQGLQFLFEYFSETQRNKGNFPGRFSGRQFSNSRSEMNVSTLELGDSALYLCASSFTTGNSGNTIYFGEGSWLTVV.

This rearrangement joins TRBV18 to TRBJ1-3; TRBD1 is a possible D gene (5 bases). The germline gives CDR1 KGHSH, CDR2 LQKENI. The CDR3 has 15 residues. Trimming left V 4 bases short and J 0 bases short, with 10 bases between. CDR3 DNA: TGTGCCAGCTCACTGGGGCAGATCTCTGGAAACACCATATATTTT. Translation: CASSLGQISGNTIYF.

J is TRBJ1-2 and V is TRBV27; 8 bases fit TRBD1. The V segment lost 3 bases and the J segment 3 bases; nucleotides outside the gene matches: 9. The CDR3 contains 16 residues. In germline, CDR1 is MNHEY, CDR2 SMNVEV (reference sequence). CDR3: CASSFSGQGRDYGYTF. DNA for the CDR3: TGTGCCAGCAGTTTCTCCGGACAGGGAAGGGACTATGGCTACACCTTC.

The chain recombines TRBV18 with TRBJ1-4, with D possibly TRBD1 on 5 matching bases. Trimming took off 3 bases at V and 3 bases at J, with 8 bases between the two ends. Germline CDR1 is KGHSH and CDR2 is LQKENI. The length of the CDR3 is 14 residues. The CDR3 loop reads CASSPDSSNEKLFF. The CDR3 DNA sequence: TGTGCCAGCTCACCCGACAGCTCTAATGAAAAACTGTTTTTT. Together with reference TRBV18 and TRBJ1-4, the CDR3 gives the full variable domain: NAGVMQNPRHLVRRRGQEARLRCSPMKGHSHVYWYRQLPEEGLKFMVYLQKENIIDESGMPKERFSAEFPKEGPSILRIQQVVRGDSAAYFCASSPDSSNEKLFFGSGTQLSVL.

The V call is TRBV9, the J call TRBJ2-6, with TRBD1 as a possible D gene (5 bases). Germline CDR1 reads SGDLS; CDR2 reads YYNGEE. The CDR3 covers 22 residues. Trimming took off 4 bases at V and 0 bases at J, with 29 bases between the two ends. CDR3 bases: TGTGCCAGCAGCCCAGGCGGTCTTGGCAGGGTCGTGTGGGGCTCTGGGGCCAACGTCCTGACTTTC. Translated: CASSPGGLGRVVWGSGANVLTF.

The chain combines TRBV18 with TRBJ1-3, with 11 bases identical to TRBD1. Germline assignment: CDR1 KGHSH and CDR2 LQKENI. The CDR3 consists of 16 residues. Trimming cost V 6 bases and J 0 bases; bases outside gene matches: 4. CDR3 sequence (DNA): TGTGCCAGCTCCCGGGACAGGGGGAACTCTGGAAACACCATATATTTT. This translates into CASSRDRGNSGNTIYF. Supplemented by reference TRBV18 and TRBJ1-3, the full variable domain reads NAGVMQNPRHLVRRRGQEARLRCSPMKGHSHVYWYRQLPEEGLKFMVYLQKENIIDESGMPKERFSAEFPKEGPSILRIQQVVRGDSAAYFCASSRDRGNSGNTIYFGEGSWLTVV.

Worth noting for this clone: One end of the junction fails to match germline, which may point to a read error. V is TRBV6-5 and J is TRBJ1-6, with 10 bases aligning to TRBD1. The germline V gene encodes CDR1 MNHEY and CDR2 SVGAGI. The CDR3 length is 14 residues. For the CDR3, the DNA is TGTGCCAGCAATTACGGACAGGGGGGTTCACCCCTCCACTTT. It is translated as CASNYGQGGSPLHF.

V usage is TRBV29-1 and J usage is TRBJ1-2; D remains unclear. This CDR3 is 13 amino acids long. Trimming took 6 bases from V and 1 from J, leaving 12 bases between them. Germline lookup yields CDR1 SQVTM and CDR2 ANQGSEA. CDR3 in DNA: TGCAGCGTCACTATGAGGGATAACTATGGCTACACCTTC. This codes for CSVTMRDNYGYTF.

The V gene is TRBV6-5, the J gene TRBJ1-2; TRBD1 might be the D (6 bases). This CDR3 comprises 15 residues. Trimming removed 2 bases at V and 4 bases at J, with 14 bases between. Germline CDR1 and CDR2: MNHEY and SVGAGI. CDR3 loop: CASSYLGEGGYGYTF. CDR3 sequence (DNA): TGTGCCAGCAGTTACCTCGGGGAAGGGGGCTATGGCTACACCTTC.

The V and J genes are TRBV4-1 and TRBJ1-2; possibly TRBD1 for D (6 bases). Trimming took 0 bases from V and 8 from J, leaving 19 bases between them. Germline V gene data show CDR1 as MGHRA and CDR2 as YSYEKL. The CDR3 extends over 16 amino acids. The CDR3 spells CASSQEIDRLTRGYTF. Here the CDR3 DNA reads TGCGCCAGCAGCCAAGAGATCGACAGGCTTACTCGGGGCTACACCTTC.

The rearrangement joins TRBV4-3 to TRBJ1-1; D is undetermined. V lost 4 bases and J 0 bases, leaving 15 bases between the germline ends. The CDR3 extends over 16 amino acids. Germline V gene sequence: CDR1 LGHNA, CDR2 YSLEER. The CDR3 is CASSRDIQQLNTEAFF. The CDR3 DNA is TGCGCCAGCAGCCGAGACATACAGCAGTTGAACACTGAAGCTTTCTTT.

This chain uses TRBV10-3 with TRBJ2-5; 8 nucleotides line up with TRBD2. V dropped 5 bases and J dropped 7; count of bases not matched to a gene: 9. The CDR3 loop spans 14 amino acids. The V gene's germline CDR1 is ENHRY and CDR2 SYGVKD. DNA for the CDR3: TGTGCCATCAGTTTTAGCGGGATCCGGGGGACCCAGTACTTC. Encoded protein: CAISFSGIRGTQYF.

The chain couples TRBV5-6 to TRBJ1-2; 9 nucleotides align to TRBD1. V shed 4 bases and J 7 bases; nucleotides not matched to a gene: 5. The CDR3 extends over 13 amino acids. The germline V gene has CDR1 SGHDT and CDR2 YYEEEE. DNA of the CDR3: TGTGCCAGCAGCATTCGACAGGGGGGTGGCTACACCTTC. Amino acids: CASSIRQGGGYTF. The full variable domain, completed using reference TRBV5-6 and TRBJ1-2, is DAGVTQSPTHLIKTRGQQVTLRCSPKSGHDTVSWYQQALGQGPQFIFQYYEEEERQRGNFPDRFSGHQFPNYSSELNVNALLLGDSALYLCASSIRQGGGYTFGSGTRLTVV.

The J gene is TRBJ2-1, the V gene TRBV19; possible D gene TRBD1, 5 bases. Germline V gene sequence: CDR1 LNHDA, CDR2 SQIVND (reference sequence). CDR3 length: 16 residues. V was cut by 1 base and J by 5 bases, with 15 bases left in between. The DNA for the CDR3 is TGTGCCAGTAGTATAGGGGGCCATGGGATAAACAATGAGCAGTTCTTC. It encodes CASSIGGHGINNEQFF.

In its sample, this clone was seen once. This rearrangement joins TRBV5-4 to TRBJ1-2, with 9 bases fitting TRBD1. V shed 4 bases, J shed 6 bases, and the junction held 4 bases outside the gene matches. CDR1 and CDR2 from the germline V gene are SGHNT and YYREEE (reference sequence). The CDR3 spans 13 residues. CDR3 DNA: TGTGCCAGCAGCAGCACAGGGGGCGATGGCTACACCTTC. This translates into CASSSTGGDGYTF.

V and J are TRBV28 and TRBJ1-1; TRBD1 matches 7 bases. V lost 10 bases, J lost 2 bases, and 7 bases stayed unmatched. The CDR3 has 13 amino acids. Germline lookup yields CDR1 MDHEN and CDR2 SYDVKM. CDR3 sequence reads: CAIKGQTNTEAFF. CDR3 sequence (DNA): TGTGCCATAAAGGGACAGACAAACACTGAAGCTTTCTTT.